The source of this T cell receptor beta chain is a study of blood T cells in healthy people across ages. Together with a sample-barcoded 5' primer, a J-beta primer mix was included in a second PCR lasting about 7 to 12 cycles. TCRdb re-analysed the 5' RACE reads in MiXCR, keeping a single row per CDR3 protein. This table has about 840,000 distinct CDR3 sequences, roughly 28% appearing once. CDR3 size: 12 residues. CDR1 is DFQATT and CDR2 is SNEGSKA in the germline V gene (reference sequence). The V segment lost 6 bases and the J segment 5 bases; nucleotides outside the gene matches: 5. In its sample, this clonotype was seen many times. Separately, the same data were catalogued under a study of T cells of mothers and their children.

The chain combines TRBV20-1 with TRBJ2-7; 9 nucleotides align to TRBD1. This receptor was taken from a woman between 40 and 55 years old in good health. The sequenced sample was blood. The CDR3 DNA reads TGCAGTGCATATGGACAGGGGAACGAGCAGTACTTC. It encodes CSAYGQGNEQYF.